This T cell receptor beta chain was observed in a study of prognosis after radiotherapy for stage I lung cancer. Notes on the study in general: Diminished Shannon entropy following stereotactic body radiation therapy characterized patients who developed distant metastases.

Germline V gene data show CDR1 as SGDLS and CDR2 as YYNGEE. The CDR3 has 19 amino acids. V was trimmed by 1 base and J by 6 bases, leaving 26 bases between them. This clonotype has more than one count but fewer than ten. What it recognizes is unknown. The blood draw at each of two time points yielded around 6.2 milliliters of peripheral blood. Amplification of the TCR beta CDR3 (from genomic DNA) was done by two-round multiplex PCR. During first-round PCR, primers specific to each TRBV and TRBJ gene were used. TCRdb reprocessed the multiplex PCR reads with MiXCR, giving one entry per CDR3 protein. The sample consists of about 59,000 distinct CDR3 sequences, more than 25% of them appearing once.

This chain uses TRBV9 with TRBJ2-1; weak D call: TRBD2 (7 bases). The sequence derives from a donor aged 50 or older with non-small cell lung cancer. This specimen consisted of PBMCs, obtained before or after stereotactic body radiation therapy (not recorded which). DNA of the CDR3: TGTGCCAGCAGCGTACAGGGATATACTCGAGGGGGGGTGGGCAATGAGCAGTTCTTC. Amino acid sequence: CASSVQGYTRGGVGNEQFF. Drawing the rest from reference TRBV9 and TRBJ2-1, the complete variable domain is DSGVTQTPKHLITATGQRVTLRCSPRSGDLSVYWYQQSLDQGLQFLIQYYNGEERAKGNILERFSAQQFPDLHSELNLSSLELGDSALYFCASSVQGYTRGGVGNEQFFGPGTRLTVL.